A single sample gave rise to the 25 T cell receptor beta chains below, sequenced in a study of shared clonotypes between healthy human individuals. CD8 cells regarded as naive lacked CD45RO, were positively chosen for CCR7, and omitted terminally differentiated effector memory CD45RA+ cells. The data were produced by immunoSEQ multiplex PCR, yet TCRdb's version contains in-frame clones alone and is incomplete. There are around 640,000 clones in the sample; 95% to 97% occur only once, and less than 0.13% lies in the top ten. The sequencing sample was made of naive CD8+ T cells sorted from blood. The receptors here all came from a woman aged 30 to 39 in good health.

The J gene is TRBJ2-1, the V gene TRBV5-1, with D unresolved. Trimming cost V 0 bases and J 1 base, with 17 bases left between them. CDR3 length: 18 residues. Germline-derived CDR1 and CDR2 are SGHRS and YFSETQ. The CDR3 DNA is TGCGCCAGCAGCTTGGTTTTGATAGACTTCGGATCCTACAATGAGCAGTTCTTC. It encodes CASSLVLIDFGSYNEQFF.

CDR3 bases: TGCAGTGCGGGGGGCGCTGGCTACACCTTC. Residues: CSAGGAGYTF. This chain uses TRBV20-1 with TRBJ1-2; tentatively, D is TRBD1 (6 bases). Germline V gene sequence: CDR1 DFQATT, CDR2 SNEGSKA (reference sequence). The CDR3 sequence is 10 residues long. Trimming took 6 bases from V and 7 from J, leaving 9 bases between them.

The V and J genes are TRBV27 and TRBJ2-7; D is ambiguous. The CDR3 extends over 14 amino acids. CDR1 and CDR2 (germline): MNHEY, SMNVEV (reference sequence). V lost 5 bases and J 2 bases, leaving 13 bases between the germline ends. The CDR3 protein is CASSILIGPYEQYF. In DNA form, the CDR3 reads TGTGCCAGCAGTATTCTGATTGGCCCCTACGAGCAGTACTTC.

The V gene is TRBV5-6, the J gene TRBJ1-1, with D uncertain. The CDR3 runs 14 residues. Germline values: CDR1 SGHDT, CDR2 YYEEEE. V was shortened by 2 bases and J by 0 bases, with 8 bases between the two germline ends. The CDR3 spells CASSFSDMNTEAFF. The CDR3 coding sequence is TGTGCCAGCAGCTTTTCAGACATGAACACTGAAGCTTTCTTT.

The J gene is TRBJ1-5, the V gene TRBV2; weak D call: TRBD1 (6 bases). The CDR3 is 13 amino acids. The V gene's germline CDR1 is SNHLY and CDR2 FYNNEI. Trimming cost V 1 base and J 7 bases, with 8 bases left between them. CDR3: CASSEVGGQPQHF. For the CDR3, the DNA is TGTGCCAGCAGTGAAGTAGGGGGGCAGCCCCAGCATTTT.

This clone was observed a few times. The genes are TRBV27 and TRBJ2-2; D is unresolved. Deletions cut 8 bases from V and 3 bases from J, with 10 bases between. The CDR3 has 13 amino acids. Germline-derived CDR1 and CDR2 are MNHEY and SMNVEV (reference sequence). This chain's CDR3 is CASFWEDTGELFF. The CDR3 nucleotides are TGTGCCAGCTTCTGGGAAGACACCGGGGAGCTGTTTTTT.

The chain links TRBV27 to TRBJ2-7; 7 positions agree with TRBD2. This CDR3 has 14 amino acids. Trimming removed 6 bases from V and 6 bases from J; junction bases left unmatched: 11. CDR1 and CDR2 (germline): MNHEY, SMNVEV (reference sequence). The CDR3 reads CASSLAGEGSEQYF. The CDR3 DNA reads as TGTGCCAGCAGCCTGGCGGGAGAAGGCTCCGAGCAGTACTTC.

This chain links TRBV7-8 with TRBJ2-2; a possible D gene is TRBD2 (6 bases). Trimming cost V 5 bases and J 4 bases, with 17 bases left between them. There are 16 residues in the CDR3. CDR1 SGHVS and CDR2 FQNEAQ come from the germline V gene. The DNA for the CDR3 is TGTGCCAGCAGCCCATCGCCGGGACTTGGCACCGGGGAGCTGTTTTTT. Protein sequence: CASSPSPGLGTGELFF.

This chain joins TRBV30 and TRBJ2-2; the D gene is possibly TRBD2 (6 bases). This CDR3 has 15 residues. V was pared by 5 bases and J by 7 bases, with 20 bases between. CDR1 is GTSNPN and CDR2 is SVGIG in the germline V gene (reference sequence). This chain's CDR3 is CAWEVPGLVYGELFF. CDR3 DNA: TGTGCCTGGGAGGTCCCGGGACTGGTATACGGGGAGCTGTTTTTT.

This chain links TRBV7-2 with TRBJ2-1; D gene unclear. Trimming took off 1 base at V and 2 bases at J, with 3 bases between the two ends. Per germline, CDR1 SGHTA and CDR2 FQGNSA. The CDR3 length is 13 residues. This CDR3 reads CASSLDTYNEQFF. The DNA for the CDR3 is TGTGCCAGCAGCTTAGACACCTACAATGAGCAGTTCTTC.

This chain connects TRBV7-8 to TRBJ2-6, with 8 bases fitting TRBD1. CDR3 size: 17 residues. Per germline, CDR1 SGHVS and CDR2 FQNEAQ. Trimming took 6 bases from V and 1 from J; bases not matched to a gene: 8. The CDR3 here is CASRQGAGRSGANVLTF. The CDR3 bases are TGTGCCAGCAGGCAGGGGGCAGGGCGATCTGGGGCCAACGTCCTGACTTTC.

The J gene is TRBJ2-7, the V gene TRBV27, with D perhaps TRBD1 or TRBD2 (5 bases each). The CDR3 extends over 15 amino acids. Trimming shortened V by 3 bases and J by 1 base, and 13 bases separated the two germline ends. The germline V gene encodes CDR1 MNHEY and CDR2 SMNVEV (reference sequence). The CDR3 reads CASSLGPMRSYEQYF. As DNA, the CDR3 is TGTGCCAGCAGTTTGGGACCGATGAGATCCTACGAGCAGTACTTC.

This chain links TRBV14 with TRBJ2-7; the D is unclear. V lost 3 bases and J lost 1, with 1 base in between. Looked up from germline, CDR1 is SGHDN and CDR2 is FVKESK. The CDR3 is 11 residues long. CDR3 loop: CASSHSYEQYF. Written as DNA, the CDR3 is TGTGCCAGCAGCCATTCCTACGAGCAGTACTTC.

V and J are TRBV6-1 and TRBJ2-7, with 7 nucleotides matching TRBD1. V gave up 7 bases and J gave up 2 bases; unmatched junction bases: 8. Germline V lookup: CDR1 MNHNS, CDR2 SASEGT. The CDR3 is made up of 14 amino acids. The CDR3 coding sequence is TGTGCCAGCACCCCGGGACAGAATCCCTACGAGCAGTACTTC. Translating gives CASTPGQNPYEQYF.

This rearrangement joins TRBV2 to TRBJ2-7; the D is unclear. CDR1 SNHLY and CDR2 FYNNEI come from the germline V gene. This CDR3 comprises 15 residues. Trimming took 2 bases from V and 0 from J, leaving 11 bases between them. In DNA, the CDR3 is TGTGCCAGCAGTGAAAGTGGCAGCGTCTCCTACGAGCAGTACTTC. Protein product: CASSESGSVSYEQYF.

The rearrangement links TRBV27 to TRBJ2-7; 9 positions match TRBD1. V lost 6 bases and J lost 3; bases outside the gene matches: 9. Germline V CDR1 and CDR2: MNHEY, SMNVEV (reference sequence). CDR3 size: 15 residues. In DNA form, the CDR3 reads TGTGCCAGCAGCCTAGGGACAGGGAGTTACTACGAGCAGTACTTC. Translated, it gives CASSLGTGSYYEQYF.

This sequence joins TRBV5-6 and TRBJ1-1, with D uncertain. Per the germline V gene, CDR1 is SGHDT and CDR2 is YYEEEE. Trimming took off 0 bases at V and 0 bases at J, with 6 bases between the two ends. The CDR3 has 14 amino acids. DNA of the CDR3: TGTGCCAGCAGCTTGGTCTACATGAACACTGAAGCTTTCTTT. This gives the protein CASSLVYMNTEAFF.

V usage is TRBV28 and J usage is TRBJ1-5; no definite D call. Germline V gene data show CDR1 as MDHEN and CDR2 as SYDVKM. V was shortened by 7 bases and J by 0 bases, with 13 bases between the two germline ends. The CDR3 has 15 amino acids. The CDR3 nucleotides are TGTGCCAGCACCCCCGACGGATATAGCAATCAGCCCCAGCATTTT. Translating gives CASTPDGYSNQPQHF. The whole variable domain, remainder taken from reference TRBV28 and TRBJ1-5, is DVKVTQSSRYLVKRTGEKVFLECVQDMDHENMFWYRQDPGLGLRLIYFSYDVKMKEKGDIPEGYSVSREKKERFSLILESASTNQTSMYLCASTPDGYSNQPQHFGDGTRLSIL.

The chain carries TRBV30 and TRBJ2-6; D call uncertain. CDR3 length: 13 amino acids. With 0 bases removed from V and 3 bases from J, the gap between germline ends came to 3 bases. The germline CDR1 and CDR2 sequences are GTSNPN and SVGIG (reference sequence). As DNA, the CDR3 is TGTGCCTGGAGTGTAGATGGGGCCAACGTCCTGACTTTC. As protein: CAWSVDGANVLTF.

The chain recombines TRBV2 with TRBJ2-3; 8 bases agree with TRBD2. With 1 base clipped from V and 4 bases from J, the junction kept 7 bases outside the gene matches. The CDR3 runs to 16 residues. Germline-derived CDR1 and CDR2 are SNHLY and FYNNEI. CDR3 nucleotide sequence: TGTGCCAGCAGTGAAGGTAGCGGGATTTCCGCAGATACGCAGTATTTT. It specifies CASSEGSGISADTQYF.

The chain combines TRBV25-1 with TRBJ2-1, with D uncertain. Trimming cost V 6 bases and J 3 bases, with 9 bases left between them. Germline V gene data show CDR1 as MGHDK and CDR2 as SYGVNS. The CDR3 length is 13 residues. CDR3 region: CASRESGYNEQFF. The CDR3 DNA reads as TGTGCCAGCAGGGAGTCGGGCTACAATGAGCAGTTCTTC.

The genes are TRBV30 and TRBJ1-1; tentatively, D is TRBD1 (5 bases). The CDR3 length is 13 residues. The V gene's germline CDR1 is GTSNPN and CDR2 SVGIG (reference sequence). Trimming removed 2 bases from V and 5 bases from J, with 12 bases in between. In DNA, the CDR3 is TGTGCCTGGAGTTTACCAGGGAGGACTGAAGCTTTCTTT. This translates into CAWSLPGRTEAFF. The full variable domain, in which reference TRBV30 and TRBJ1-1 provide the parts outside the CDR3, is SQTIHQWPATLVQPVGSPLSLECTVEGTSNPNLYWYRQAAGRGLQLLFYSVGIGQISSEVPQNLSASRPQDRQFILSSKKLLLSDSGFYLCAWSLPGRTEAFFGQGTRLTVV.

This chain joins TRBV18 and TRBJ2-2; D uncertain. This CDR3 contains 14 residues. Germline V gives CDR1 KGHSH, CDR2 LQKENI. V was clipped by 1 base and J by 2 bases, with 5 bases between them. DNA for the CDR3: TGTGCCAGCTCACCACTGGGAAACACCGGGGAGCTGTTTTTT. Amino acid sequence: CASSPLGNTGELFF.

The CDR3: CASSHRDTYEQYF. DNA of the CDR3: TGTGCCAGCAGCCACCGGGACACCTACGAGCAGTACTTC. The J gene is TRBJ2-7, the V gene TRBV21-1; TRBD1 is taken as the D call from the table, unchecked against the DNA. TRBV21-1 is a recognized pseudogene. This CDR3 has 13 amino acids.

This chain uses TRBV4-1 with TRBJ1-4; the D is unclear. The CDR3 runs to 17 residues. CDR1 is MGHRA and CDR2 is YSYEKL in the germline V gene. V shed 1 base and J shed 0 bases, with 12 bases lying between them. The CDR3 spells CASSQGHHTATNEKLFF. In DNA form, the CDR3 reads TGCGCCAGCAGCCAAGGTCACCATACTGCAACTAATGAAAAACTGTTTTTT.